A selection of T cell receptor beta chains follows, all from one sample in a study of blood T cell repertoires in COVID-19. Profiling relied on immunoSEQ multiplex PCR, and the TCRdb table lists in-frame clones only, not all of them. The repertoire consists of around 250,000 clones, with roughly four fifths occurring once and the leading ten covering about 2%. Sequencing input: peripheral blood. These receptors originate from a man aged 25 to 45 who had recovered from COVID-19. CDR3s leave out the opening cysteine and the closing phenylalanine or tryptophan.

>TRBV27
ASSLTHATYEQY
>TRBV6-5
ASSPHRNYGYT
>TRBV15
ATSRDPQKDTQY
>TRBV5-6
ASTQLPGEEQY
>TRBV3-1/TRBV3-2
ASSQRLAPNNEQF
>TRBV7-9
ASSPATPGFGSPLH
>TRBV28
ATRDSRTDTQY
>TRBV28
ASSLVGRGDTGELF
>TRBV10-3
AISRQGDTEAF
>TRBV5-4
ASSSYNEQF
>TRBV5-6
ASSLSANYGYT
>TRBV3-1/TRBV3-2
ASSQGTGVNQPQH
>TRBV9
ASRVTSGEPYEQY
>TRBV3-1/TRBV3-2
ASSLGQAAFTEAF
>TRBV5-1
ASSLAGLEETQY
>TRBV6-6
ASSYRDSFQPQH
>TRBV29-1
SVWGHQETQY
>TRBV19
ASSQGVGYGYT